The 11 T cell receptor beta chains presented below share a single source sample, sequenced in a study of blood T cell repertoires in COVID-19. The assay was immunoSEQ multiplex PCR, and TCRdb's table has in-frame clones only and misses some. This table has around 250,000 clones, 85% to 90% appearing once. Sequences were obtained from PBMCs or T cells enriched from blood (not recorded which). These TCRs come from a woman between 50 and 59 years old who had recovered from COVID-19.

V and J are TRBV19 and TRBJ1-1, with TRBD1 identical over 7 bases. The V segment lost 3 bases and the J segment 11 bases; nucleotides outside the gene matches: 12. This CDR3 spans 14 amino acids. Germline V gene data show CDR1 as LNHDA and CDR2 as SQIVND (reference sequence). This chain's CDR3 is CASSMMGTVAWAFF. The CDR3 DNA follows: TGTGCCAGTAGTATGATGGGGACAGTGGCTTGGGCTTTCTTT.

This sequence joins TRBV2 and TRBJ1-5, with 7 nucleotides matching TRBD1. This CDR3 has 14 amino acids. CDR1 is SNHLY and CDR2 is FYNNEI in the germline V gene. Losses at the gene ends were 6 bases for V and 6 bases for J; bases not matched to a gene: 8. The CDR3, as DNA: TGTGCCAGCAGCGACAGGGAAAGAAGTCAGCCCCAGCATTTT. Its protein product is CASSDRERSQPQHF. Combining the CDR3 with reference TRBV2 and TRBJ1-5 gives the whole variable domain EPEVTQTPSHQVTQMGQEVILRCVPISNHLYFYWYRQILGQKVEFLVSFYNNEISEKSEIFDDQFSVERPDGSNFTLKIRSTKLEDSAMYFCASSDRERSQPQHFGDGTRLSIL.

The chain recombines TRBV30 with TRBJ2-3; D may be TRBD2 (6 bases). Germline lookup yields CDR1 GTSNPN and CDR2 SVGIG (reference sequence). Trimming removed 2 bases at V and 6 bases at J, with 18 bases between. The CDR3 covers 15 residues. The CDR3 DNA reads TGTGCCTGGAGTCTAACCGGGACTGCTGGCGATACGCAGTATTTT. Amino acids: CAWSLTGTAGDTQYF.

The J gene is TRBJ1-1, the V gene TRBV12-3 or TRBV12-4; TRBD1 might be the D (6 bases). The length of the CDR3 is 13 residues. V was cut by 5 bases and J by 3 bases, with 10 bases left in between. CDR3 loop: CASSQDRYTEAFF. The CDR3 coding sequence is TGTGCCAGCAGTCAGGACAGATACACTGAAGCTTTCTTT.

This chain uses TRBV27 with TRBJ1-1, with 8 bases identical to TRBD1. With 4 bases clipped from V and 4 bases from J, the junction kept 8 bases outside the gene matches. CDR3 length: 15 residues. Germline V lookup: CDR1 MNHEY, CDR2 SMNVEV (reference sequence). The CDR3 nucleotides read TGTGCCAGCAGTTCACGGACAGGGATCGGCACTGAAGCTTTCTTT. Protein sequence: CASSSRTGIGTEAFF.

The V and J genes are TRBV18 and TRBJ2-1; the match to TRBD1 covers 11 bases. J lost 6 bases, V lost 3 bases, and 7 bases had no gene match. Germline lookup yields CDR1 KGHSH and CDR2 LQKENI. This CDR3 is built from 16 residues. In nucleotides, the CDR3 is TGTGCCAGCTCACCGAGGACAGGGGGCGACCTCAATGAGCAGTTCTTC. Its protein product is CASSPRTGGDLNEQFF.

The J gene is TRBJ2-3, the V gene TRBV7-9; 10 bases fit TRBD2. Unmatched junction bases numbered 11, after V lost 5 bases and J lost 3 bases. The germline V gene has CDR1 SEHNR and CDR2 FQNEAQ (reference sequence). The CDR3 extends over 17 amino acids. The CDR3 DNA reads TGTGCCAGCAGCACACACGCCCTTAGCGGGAGGACAGATACGCAGTATTTT. As protein: CASSTHALSGRTDTQYF.

This clone came up a few times. The J gene is TRBJ1-4, the V gene TRBV30; 7 nucleotides agree with TRBD1. The germline V gene has CDR1 GTSNPN and CDR2 SVGIG (reference sequence). Trimming at V came to 1 base and at J to 10 bases, leaving 9 bases not matched to a gene. The CDR3 spans 14 residues. The CDR3 DNA follows: TGTGCCTGGAGTGGGGACGGACGACAGGGAAAACTGTTTTTT. Translating it yields CAWSGDGRQGKLFF.

The sample holds one count of this clone. The rearrangement joins TRBV6-5 to TRBJ2-7, with 9 bases fitting TRBD1. V shed 8 bases and J 5 bases; nucleotides not matched to a gene: 4. This CDR3 has 12 residues. The germline gives CDR1 MNHEY, CDR2 SVGAGI. This chain's CDR3 is CASGRDRDEQYF. DNA of the CDR3: TGTGCCAGCGGGAGGGACAGGGACGAGCAGTACTTC.

This CDR3 is CASSSPGGRTQYF. For the CDR3, the DNA is TGTGCCAGCAGTTCGCCGGGAGGGCGGACCCAGTACTTC. The chain recombines TRBV6-2 or TRBV6-3 with TRBJ2-5, with 8 bases lining up with TRBD2. The V segment lost 4 bases and the J segment 7 bases; nucleotides outside the gene matches: 5. Looked up from germline, CDR1 is MNHEY and CDR2 is SVGEGT. CDR3 length: 13 residues.

The chain carries TRBV6-5 and TRBJ1-2; D remains unclear. The CDR3 runs to 14 residues. Trimming took 2 bases from V and 1 from J, leaving 8 bases between them. Germline V gene sequence: CDR1 MNHEY, CDR2 SVGAGI. The CDR3 loop is CASSYAGSNYGYTF. The CDR3 bases are TGTGCCAGCAGTTACGCCGGGAGTAACTATGGCTACACCTTC.